This TCR beta chain comes out of a study of T-cell reconstitution after alpha-beta-depleted transplantation in children. Germline lookup yields CDR1 DFQATT and CDR2 SNEGSKA (reference sequence). The CDR3 has 12 amino acids. The V end lost 3 bases, the J end lost 9 bases, and 14 bases lay between the germline ends. This clonotype was picked up many times. Unique molecular identifiers tagged the TCRbeta library. Via MiXCR, TCRdb re-called the PCR reads, giving one row per CDR3 protein. The sample contains 80,000 to 95,000 distinct CDR3 sequences, roughly 8% of which appear only once. V is TRBV20-1 and J is TRBJ1-2; D call uncertain. The sequence derives from a human donor who donated a stem cell graft to a child with congenital amegakaryocytic thrombocytopenia. Material: PBMCs from the stem cell graft donor, obtained from the stem cell graft. CDR3 bases: TGCAGTGCTAGCTTTAATCCGTGGAGCTACACCTTC. It encodes CSASFNPWSYTF.